This TCR beta chain was captured in a study of T cells in narcolepsy. In the study overall: Patients with NT1 or NT2 and healthy control donors were enrolled.

A word on this clone: What it binds is unknown.

CDR3 length: 13 residues. V was pared by 3 bases and J by 7 bases, with 10 bases between. Germline CDR1 and CDR2: SNHLY and FYNNEI. Points from the study as a whole: Same-patient CSF and blood CD4+ T cell clonotypes included HCRT-specific and TRIB2-specific autoreactive ones.

Profiling relied on immunoSEQ multiplex PCR, and the TCRdb table lists in-frame clones only, not all of them. Of tens of thousands of clones listed, roughly 78% are singletons. Material for sequencing was CD45RA- memory CD4+ T cells from PBMCs. The receptor's source is a human donor with narcolepsy. The gene calls are TRBV2 and TRBJ1-5; D not resolved. The CDR3 reads CASSDNTGQPQHF. The CDR3 DNA reads as TGTGCCAGCAGTGACAACACGGGACAGCCCCAGCATTTT. Looking up the rest from reference TRBV2 and TRBJ1-5 gives the full variable domain: EPEVTQTPSHQVTQMGQEVILRCVPISNHLYFYWYRQILGQKVEFLVSFYNNEISEKSEIFDDQFSVERPDGSNFTLKIRSTKLEDSAMYFCASSDNTGQPQHFGDGTRLSIL.